This TCR beta chain emerged from a study of neoadjuvant anti-PD-1 for oral cavity cancer. Study-level background: Most patients had three to four biweekly doses of 3 mg/kg nivolumab before resection. Findings and limits, study-wide: Only three patients per response group were TCR-analyzed; validation needed. After neoadjuvant nivolumab, PBMC T cell clonality was significantly higher in non-responders than responders.

Deletions cut 3 bases from V and 1 base from J, with 12 bases between. Germline CDR1 and CDR2: SGHVS and FNYEAQ. The CDR3 runs 15 residues. Time point noted: after neoadjuvant nivolumab, at surgical resection. Blood cells were analyzed directly, without culture or expansion. On this clone: Its antigen is undetermined.

Only in-frame clones appear in the TCRdb table, and some are missing; sequencing was by immunoSEQ multiplex PCR. This table has about 10,000 clones, 60% to 75% appearing once. The sequence was obtained from a person aged 40 to 85 with oral cavity squamous cell carcinoma. This specimen consisted of PBMCs, obtained after nivolumab (anti-PD-1) treatment. V usage is TRBV7-6 and J usage is TRBJ1-1; D is uncertain. CDR3 sequence (DNA): TGTGCCAGCAGCTTTTATGCAGCCCAGAACACTGAAGCTTTCTTT. Its translation is CASSFYAAQNTEAFF.